This TCR beta chain appears in the sequencing data of a study of T-cell reconstitution after alpha-beta-depleted transplantation in children. Study findings and constraints: As was reported, about two months after transplant, alpha-beta T cells came from several hundred expanded graft clones. Certain patients had high TCRbeta diversity at day 60, and it came from recipient T cells and thymic progenitors that survived.

This sample's TCRbeta library carried unique molecular identifier barcodes. TCRdb ran MiXCR on the PCR reads and lists one entry per CDR3 protein. The repertoire holds some 300,000 distinct CDR3 sequences, with roughly 9.1% as singletons. This clonotype has only a few counts. Its antigen is not identified. The V gene's germline CDR1 is MDHEN and CDR2 SYDVKM. The CDR3 sequence is 15 residues long. Losses at the gene ends were 5 bases for V and 1 base for J; bases not matched to a gene: 5. This receptor was identified in a boy in the first two years of life with acute myeloid leukemia, due to receive a stem cell transplant. Material: PBMCs, obtained before TCRalphabeta/CD19-depleted stem cell transplant. The chain is built from TRBV28 and TRBJ1-5; TRBD1 matches at 7 bases. DNA of the CDR3: TGTGCCAGCAGTCAGGGGGTTTGGAGCAATCAGCCCCAGCATTTT. Translating gives CASSQGVWSNQPQHF.